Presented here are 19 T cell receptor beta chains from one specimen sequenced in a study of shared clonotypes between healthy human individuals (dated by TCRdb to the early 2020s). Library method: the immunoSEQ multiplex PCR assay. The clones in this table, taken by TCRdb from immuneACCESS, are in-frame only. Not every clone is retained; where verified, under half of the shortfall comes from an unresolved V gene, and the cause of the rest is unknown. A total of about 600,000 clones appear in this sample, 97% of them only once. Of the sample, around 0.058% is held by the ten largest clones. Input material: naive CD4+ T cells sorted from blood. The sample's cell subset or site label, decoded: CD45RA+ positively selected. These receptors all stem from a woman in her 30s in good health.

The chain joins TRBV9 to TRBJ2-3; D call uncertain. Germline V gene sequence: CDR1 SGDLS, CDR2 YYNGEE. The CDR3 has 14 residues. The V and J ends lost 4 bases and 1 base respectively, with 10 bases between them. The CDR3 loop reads CASSSTYGTDTQYF. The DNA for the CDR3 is TGTGCCAGCAGCAGCACCTACGGCACAGATACGCAGTATTTT. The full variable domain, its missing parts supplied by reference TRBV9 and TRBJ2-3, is DSGVTQTPKHLITATGQRVTLRCSPRSGDLSVYWYQQSLDQGLQFLIQYYNGEERAKGNILERFSAQQFPDLHSELNLSSLELGDSALYFCASSSTYGTDTQYFGPGTRLTVL.

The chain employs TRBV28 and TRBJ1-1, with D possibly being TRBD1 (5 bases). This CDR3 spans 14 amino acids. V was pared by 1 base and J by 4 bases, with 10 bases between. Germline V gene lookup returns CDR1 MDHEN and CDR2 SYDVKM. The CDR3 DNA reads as TGTGCCAGCAGTTTATTCGGGACTCGCACTGAAGCTTTCTTT. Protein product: CASSLFGTRTEAFF.

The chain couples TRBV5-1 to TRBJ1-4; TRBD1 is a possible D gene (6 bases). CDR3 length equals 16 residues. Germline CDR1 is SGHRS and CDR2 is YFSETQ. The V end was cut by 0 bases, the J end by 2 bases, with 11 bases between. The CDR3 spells CASSLGVTGTNEKLFF. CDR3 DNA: TGCGCCAGCAGCTTGGGAGTTACAGGGACTAATGAAAAACTGTTTTTT. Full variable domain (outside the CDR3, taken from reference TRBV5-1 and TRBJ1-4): KAGVTQTPRYLIKTRGQQVTLSCSPISGHRSVSWYQQTPGQGLQFLFEYFSETQRNKGNFPGRFSGRQFSNSRSEMNVSTLELGDSALYLCASSLGVTGTNEKLFFGSGTQLSVL.

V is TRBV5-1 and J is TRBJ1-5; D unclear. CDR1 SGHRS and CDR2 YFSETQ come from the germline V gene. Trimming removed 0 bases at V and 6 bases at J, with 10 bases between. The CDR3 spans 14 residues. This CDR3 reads CASSLGERGQPQHF. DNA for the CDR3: TGCGCCAGCAGCTTGGGGGAGAGAGGTCAGCCCCAGCATTTT.

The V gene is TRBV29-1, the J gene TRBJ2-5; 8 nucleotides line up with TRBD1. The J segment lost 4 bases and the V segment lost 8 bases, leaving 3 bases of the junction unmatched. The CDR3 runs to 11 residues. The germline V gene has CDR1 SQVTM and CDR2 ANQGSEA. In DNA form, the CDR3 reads TGCAGCATAACAGGGGGAGAGACCCAGTACTTC. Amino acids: CSITGGETQYF.

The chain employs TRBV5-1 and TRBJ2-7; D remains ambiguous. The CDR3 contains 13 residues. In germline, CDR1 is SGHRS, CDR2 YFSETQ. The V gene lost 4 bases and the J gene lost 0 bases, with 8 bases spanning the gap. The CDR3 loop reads CASSPPRSYEQYF. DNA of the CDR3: TGCGCCAGCAGCCCGCCCCGCTCCTACGAGCAGTACTTC.

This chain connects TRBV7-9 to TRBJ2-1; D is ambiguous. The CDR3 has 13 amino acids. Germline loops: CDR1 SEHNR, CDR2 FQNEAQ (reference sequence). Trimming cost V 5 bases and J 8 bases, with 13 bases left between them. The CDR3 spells CASSRRASYEQFF. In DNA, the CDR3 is TGTGCCAGCAGCCGACGGGCATCATATGAGCAGTTCTTC. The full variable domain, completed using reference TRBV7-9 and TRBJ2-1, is DTGVSQNPRHKITKRGQNVTFRCDPISEHNRLYWYRQTLGQGPEFLTYFQNEAQLEKSRLLSDRFSAERPKGSFSTLEIQRTEQGDSAMYLCASSRRASYEQFFGPGTRLTVL.

The DNA of the CDR3 is TGCGCCAGCAGAACTACAGGGAGTAGCTATGGCTACACCTTC. Amino acid sequence: CASRTTGSSYGYTF. The genes are TRBV5-1 and TRBJ1-2; D perhaps matches TRBD1 (6 bases). With 5 bases removed from V and 4 bases from J, the gap between germline ends came to 15 bases. The germline CDR1 and CDR2 sequences are SGHRS and YFSETQ. This CDR3 has 14 residues. Full variable domain (rest looked up from reference TRBV5-1 and TRBJ1-2): KAGVTQTPRYLIKTRGQQVTLSCSPISGHRSVSWYQQTPGQGLQFLFEYFSETQRNKGNFPGRFSGRQFSNSRSEMNVSTLELGDSALYLCASRTTGSSYGYTFGSGTRLTVV.

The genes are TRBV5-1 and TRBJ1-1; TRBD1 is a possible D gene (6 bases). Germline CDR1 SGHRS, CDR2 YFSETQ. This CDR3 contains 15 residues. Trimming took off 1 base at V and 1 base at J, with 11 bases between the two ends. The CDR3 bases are TGCGCCAGCAGCTTGATGGACAGTAAGAACACTGAAGCTTTCTTT. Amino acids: CASSLMDSKNTEAFF.

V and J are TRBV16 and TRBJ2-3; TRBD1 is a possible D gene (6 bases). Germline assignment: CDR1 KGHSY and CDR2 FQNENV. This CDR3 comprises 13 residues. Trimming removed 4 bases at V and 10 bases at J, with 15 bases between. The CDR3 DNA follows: TGTGCCAGCAGCCCTACGTCACAGGGACCGCAGTATTTT. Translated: CASSPTSQGPQYF.

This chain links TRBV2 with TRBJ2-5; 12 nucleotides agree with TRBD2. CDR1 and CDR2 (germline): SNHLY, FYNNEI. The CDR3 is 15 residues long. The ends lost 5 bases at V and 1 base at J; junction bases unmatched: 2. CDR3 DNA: TGTGCCAGCAGTCGGACTAGCGGGACCCAAGAGACCCAGTACTTC. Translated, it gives CASSRTSGTQETQYF.

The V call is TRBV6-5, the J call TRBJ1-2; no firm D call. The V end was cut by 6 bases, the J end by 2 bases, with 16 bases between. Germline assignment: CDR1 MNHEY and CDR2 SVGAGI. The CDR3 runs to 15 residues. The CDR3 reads CASRILGQPNYGYTF. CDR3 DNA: TGTGCCAGCAGGATCCTCGGGCAACCGAACTATGGCTACACCTTC.

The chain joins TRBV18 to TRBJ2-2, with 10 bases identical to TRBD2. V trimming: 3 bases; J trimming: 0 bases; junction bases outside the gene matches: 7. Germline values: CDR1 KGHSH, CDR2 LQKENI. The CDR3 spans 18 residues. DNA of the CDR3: TGTGCCAGCTCACCTCCCCTAGCGGGAGCCGCGAACACCGGGGAGCTGTTTTTT. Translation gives CASSPPLAGAANTGELFF.

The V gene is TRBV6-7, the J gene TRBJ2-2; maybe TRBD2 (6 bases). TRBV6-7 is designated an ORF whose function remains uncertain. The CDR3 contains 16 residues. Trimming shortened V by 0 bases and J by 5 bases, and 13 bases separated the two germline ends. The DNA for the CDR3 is TGTGCCAGCAGTTACTCGGACGGGGGTCTGACCGGGGAGCTGTTTTTT. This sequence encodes CASSYSDGGLTGELFF.

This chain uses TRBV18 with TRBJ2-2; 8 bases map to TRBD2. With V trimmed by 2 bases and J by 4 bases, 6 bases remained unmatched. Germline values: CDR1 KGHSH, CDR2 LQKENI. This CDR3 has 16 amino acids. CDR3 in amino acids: CASSPSSGSSTGELFF. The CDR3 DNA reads TGTGCCAGCTCACCAAGCAGCGGGAGTAGCACCGGGGAGCTGTTTTTT.

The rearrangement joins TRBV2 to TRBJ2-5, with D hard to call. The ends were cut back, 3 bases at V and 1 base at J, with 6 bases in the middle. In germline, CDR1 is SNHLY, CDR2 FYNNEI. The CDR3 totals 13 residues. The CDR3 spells CASSEYVQETQYF. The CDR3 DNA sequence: TGTGCCAGCAGTGAGTACGTCCAAGAGACCCAGTACTTC.

In nucleotides, the CDR3 is TGTGCCAGCAGTTTGGGGTTGGCTAGCGGGCAACGCATCAACGAGCAGTACTTC. The encoded protein is CASSLGLASGQRINEQYF. The chain carries TRBV27 and TRBJ2-7; 8 nucleotides align to TRBD2. In germline, CDR1 is MNHEY, CDR2 SMNVEV (reference sequence). This CDR3 has 18 residues. V was pared by 3 bases and J by 5 bases, with 18 bases of the junction left unmatched.

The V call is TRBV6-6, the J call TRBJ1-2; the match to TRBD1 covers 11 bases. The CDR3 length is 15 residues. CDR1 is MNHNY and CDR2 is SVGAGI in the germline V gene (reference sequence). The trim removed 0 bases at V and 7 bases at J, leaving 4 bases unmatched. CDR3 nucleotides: TGTGCCAGCAGTTACTCCCCCGGGACAGGGGGTGGCTACACCTTC. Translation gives CASSYSPGTGGGYTF.

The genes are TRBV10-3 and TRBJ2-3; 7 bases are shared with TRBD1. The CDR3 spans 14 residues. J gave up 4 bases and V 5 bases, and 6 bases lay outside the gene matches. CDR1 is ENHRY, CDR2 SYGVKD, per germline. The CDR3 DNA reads TGTGCCATCAGTCACAGGGGAGAGGCAGATACGCAGTATTTT. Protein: CAISHRGEADTQYF.